These 9 T cell receptor beta chains came from one sample sequenced in a study of cytomegalovirus exposure and HLA in healthy donors. The PCR ran on 60 Vbeta and 13 Jbeta primers. This table comes from immunoSEQ multiplex PCR, and its TCRdb copy is limited to in-frame clones, with some not included. The table shows under 300,000 clones, with about nine tenths occurring only once. Sequences were obtained from PBMCs. Receptors originate from a man aged 35-49 years in good health and CMV-seropositive.

A few counts support this clone. V usage is TRBV4-2 and J usage is TRBJ1-4, with no clear D. The CDR3 sequence is 14 residues long. Germline V gene lookup returns CDR1 LGHNA and CDR2 YNFKEQ. Between the trimmed V and J ends, which lost 4 bases and 3 bases, there was a span of 9 bases. The CDR3 region is CASSRPESNEKLFF. The CDR3 DNA follows: TGTGCCAGCAGCCGTCCGGAGTCTAATGAAAAACTGTTTTTT.

With respect to this clone: The junction departs from the called germline gene at one end, perhaps through a read error. The J gene is TRBJ1-1, the V gene TRBV7-9; unclear D gene. The CDR3 is 13 residues long. Germline V CDR1 and CDR2: SEHNR, FQNEAQ (reference sequence). CDR3 sequence: CSSSLSRLTEAFF. The CDR3 DNA reads TGTTCCAGCAGCTTATCTAGGCTCACTGAAGCTTTCTTT.

The gene calls are TRBV11-2 and TRBJ1-3, with a weak D call TRBD1 (5 bases). The CDR3 has 13 residues. V was shortened by 4 bases and J by 8 bases, with 12 bases between the two germline ends. Per the germline V gene, CDR1 is SGHAT and CDR2 is FQNNGV. The CDR3 is CASSSSARDTIYF. The DNA for the CDR3 is TGTGCCAGCAGCTCCTCAGCCAGGGACACCATATATTTT.

This chain connects TRBV5-8 to TRBJ1-2; 8 bases fit TRBD1. Germline V gene sequence: CDR1 SGHTS, CDR2 YDEGEE. This CDR3 has 17 amino acids. V gave up 2 bases and J gave up 0 bases; unmatched junction bases: 9. The CDR3 protein is CASSLWGQVVTNYGYTF. CDR3 sequence (DNA): TGTGCCAGCAGCTTATGGGGACAGGTGGTTACTAACTATGGCTACACCTTC.

V usage is TRBV5-1 and J usage is TRBJ2-1; 11 bases are shared with TRBD2. The V and J ends lost 4 bases and 4 bases, in that order; junction bases with no gene match: 4. Germline-derived CDR1 and CDR2 are SGHRS and YFSETQ. The CDR3 spans 15 residues. The CDR3 nucleotides read TGCGCCAGCAGCCCTACTAGCGGGGGTTACAATGAGCAGTTCTTC. It codes for CASSPTSGGYNEQFF.

V is TRBV7-2 and J is TRBJ1-1, with D possibly matching TRBD1 (6 bases). The CDR3 has 13 amino acids. V was shortened by 3 bases and J by 2 bases, with 7 bases between the two germline ends. CDR1 is SGHTA and CDR2 is FQGNSA in the germline V gene. The CDR3, as DNA: TGTGCCAGCAGCTTGACAGGCAACACTGAAGCTTTCTTT. Translated: CASSLTGNTEAFF.

The chain employs TRBV27 and TRBJ2-7, with D possibly being TRBD2 (5 bases). Trimming left V 5 bases short and J 2 bases short, with 10 bases between. The CDR3 totals 13 residues. Germline values: CDR1 MNHEY, CDR2 SMNVEV (reference sequence). CDR3 sequence: CASSVQTTYEQYF. In DNA form, the CDR3 reads TGTGCCAGCAGTGTTCAGACTACCTACGAGCAGTACTTC.

V usage is TRBV15 and J usage is TRBJ2-7; 12 bases are shared with TRBD2. V trimming: 5 bases; J trimming: 7 bases; junction bases outside the gene matches: 9. The V gene's germline CDR1 is LNHNV and CDR2 YYDKDF (reference sequence). CDR3 size: 15 residues. The CDR3 region is CATSARTSGTREQYF. CDR3 DNA: TGTGCCACCAGCGCTCGGACTAGCGGGACGCGAGAGCAGTACTTC.

V usage is TRBV6-6 and J usage is TRBJ2-5; tentative D call: TRBD1 (6 bases). Germline V gene data show CDR1 as MNHNY and CDR2 as SVGAGI (reference sequence). The CDR3 consists of 15 residues. The ends were cut back, 5 bases at V and 1 base at J, with 14 bases in the middle. CDR3 DNA sequence: TGTGCCAGCAGTAAATCAGGGACACTCCAAGAGACCCAGTACTTC. Its translation: CASSKSGTLQETQYF.